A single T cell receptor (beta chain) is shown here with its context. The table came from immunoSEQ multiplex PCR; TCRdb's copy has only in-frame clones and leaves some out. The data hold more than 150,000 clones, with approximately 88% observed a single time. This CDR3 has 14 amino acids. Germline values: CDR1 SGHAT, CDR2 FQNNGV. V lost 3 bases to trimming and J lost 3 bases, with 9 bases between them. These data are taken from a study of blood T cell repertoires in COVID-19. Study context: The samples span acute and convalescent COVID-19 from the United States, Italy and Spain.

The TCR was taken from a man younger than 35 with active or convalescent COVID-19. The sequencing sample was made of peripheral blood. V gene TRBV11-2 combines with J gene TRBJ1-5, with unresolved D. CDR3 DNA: TGTGCCAGCAGCTTCAGCGATCACAATCAGCCCCAGCATTTT. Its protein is CASSFSDHNQPQHF.